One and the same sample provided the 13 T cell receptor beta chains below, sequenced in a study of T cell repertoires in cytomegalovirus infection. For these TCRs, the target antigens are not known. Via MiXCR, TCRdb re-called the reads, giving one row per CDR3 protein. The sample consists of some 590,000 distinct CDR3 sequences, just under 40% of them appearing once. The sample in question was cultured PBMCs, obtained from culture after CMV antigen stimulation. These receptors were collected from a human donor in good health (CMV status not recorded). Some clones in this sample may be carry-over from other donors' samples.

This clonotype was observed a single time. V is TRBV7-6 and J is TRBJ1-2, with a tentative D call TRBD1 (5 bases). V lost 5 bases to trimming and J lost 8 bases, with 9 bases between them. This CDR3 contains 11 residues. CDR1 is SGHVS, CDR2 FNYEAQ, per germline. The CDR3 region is CASSPGLGYTF. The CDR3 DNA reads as TGTGCCAGCAGCCCAGGGCTCGGCTACACCTTC.

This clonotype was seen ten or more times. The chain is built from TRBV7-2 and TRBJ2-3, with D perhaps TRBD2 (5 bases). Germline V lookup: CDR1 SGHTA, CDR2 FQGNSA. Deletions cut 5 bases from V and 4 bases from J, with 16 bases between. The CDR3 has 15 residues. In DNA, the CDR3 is TGTGCCAGCAGCAGTCGGACGGGGAGCCCAGATACGCAGTATTTT. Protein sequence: CASSSRTGSPDTQYF. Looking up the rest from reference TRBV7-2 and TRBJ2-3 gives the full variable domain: GAGVSQSPSNKVTEKGKDVELRCDPISGHTALYWYRQSLGQGLEFLIYFQGNSAPDKSGLPSDRFSAERTGGSVSTLTIQRTQQEDSAVYLCASSSRTGSPDTQYFGPGTRLTVL.

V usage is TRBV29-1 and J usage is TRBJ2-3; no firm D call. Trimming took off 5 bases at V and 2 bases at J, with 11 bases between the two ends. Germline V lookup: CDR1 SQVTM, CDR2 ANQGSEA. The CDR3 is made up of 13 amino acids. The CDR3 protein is CSVPVLNTDTQYF. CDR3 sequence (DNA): TGCAGCGTTCCGGTTCTAAACACAGATACGCAGTATTTT.

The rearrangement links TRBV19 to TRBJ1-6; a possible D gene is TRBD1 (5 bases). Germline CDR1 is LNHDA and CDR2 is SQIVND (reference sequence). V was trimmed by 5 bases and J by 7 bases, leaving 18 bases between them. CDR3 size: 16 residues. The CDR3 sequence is CASSPRDWKTNSPLHF. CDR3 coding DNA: TGTGCCAGTAGTCCCCGGGACTGGAAGACGAATTCACCCCTCCACTTT.

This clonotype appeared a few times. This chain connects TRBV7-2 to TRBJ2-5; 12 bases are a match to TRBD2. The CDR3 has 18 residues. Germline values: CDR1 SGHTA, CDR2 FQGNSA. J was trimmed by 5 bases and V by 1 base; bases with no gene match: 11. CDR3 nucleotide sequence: TGTGCCAGCAGCTTAGGGACGCCGGGACTAGCGGGTAGGGAGACCCAGTACTTC. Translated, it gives CASSLGTPGLAGRETQYF.

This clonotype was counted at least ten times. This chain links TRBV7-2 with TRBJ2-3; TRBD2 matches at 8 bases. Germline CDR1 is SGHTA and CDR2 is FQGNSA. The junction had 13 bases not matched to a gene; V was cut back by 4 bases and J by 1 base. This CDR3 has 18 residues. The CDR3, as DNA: TGTGCCAGCAGCTCCTTAGTGAAGGGAGCGGGGGGCACAGATACGCAGTATTTT. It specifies CASSSLVKGAGGTDTQYF.

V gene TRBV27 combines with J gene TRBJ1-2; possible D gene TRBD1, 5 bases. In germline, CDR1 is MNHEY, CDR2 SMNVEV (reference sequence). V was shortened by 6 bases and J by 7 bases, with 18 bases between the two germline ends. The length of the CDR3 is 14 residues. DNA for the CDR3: TGTGCCAGCAGCCCCGGGAGGGGCGGGGGTGGCTACACCTTC. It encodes CASSPGRGGGGYTF.

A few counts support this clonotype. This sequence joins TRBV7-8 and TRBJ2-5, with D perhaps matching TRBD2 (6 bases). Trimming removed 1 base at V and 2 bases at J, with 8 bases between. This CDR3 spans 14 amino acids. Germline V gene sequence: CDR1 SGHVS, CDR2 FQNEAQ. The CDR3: CASSLERVQETQYF. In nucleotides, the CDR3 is TGTGCCAGCAGCTTAGAGCGGGTTCAAGAGACCCAGTACTTC.

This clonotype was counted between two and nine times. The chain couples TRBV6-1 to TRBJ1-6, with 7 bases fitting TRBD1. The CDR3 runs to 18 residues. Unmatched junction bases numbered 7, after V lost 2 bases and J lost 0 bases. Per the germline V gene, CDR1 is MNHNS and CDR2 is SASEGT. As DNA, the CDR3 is TGTGCCAGCAGTGAAATTGACAGGGCGGACTCCTATAATTCACCCCTCCACTTT. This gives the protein CASSEIDRADSYNSPLHF.

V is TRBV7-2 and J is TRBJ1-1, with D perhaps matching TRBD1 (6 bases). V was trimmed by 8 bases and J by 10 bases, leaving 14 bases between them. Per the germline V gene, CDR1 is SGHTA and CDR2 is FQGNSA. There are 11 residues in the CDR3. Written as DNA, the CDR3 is TGTGCCAGCGGGGACAACTGGGTAGCTTTCTTT. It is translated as CASGDNWVAFF. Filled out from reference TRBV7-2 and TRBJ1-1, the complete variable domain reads GAGVSQSPSNKVTEKGKDVELRCDPISGHTALYWYRQSLGQGLEFLIYFQGNSAPDKSGLPSDRFSAERTGGSVSTLTIQRTQQEDSAVYLCASGDNWVAFFGQGTRLTVV.

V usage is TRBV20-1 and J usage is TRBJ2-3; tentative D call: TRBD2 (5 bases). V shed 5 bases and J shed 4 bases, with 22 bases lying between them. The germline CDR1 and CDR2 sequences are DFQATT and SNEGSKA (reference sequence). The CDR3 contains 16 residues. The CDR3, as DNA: TGCAGTGCTCGAACCCCCGGGCAGCGGTTCCCAGATACGCAGTATTTT. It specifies CSARTPGQRFPDTQYF.

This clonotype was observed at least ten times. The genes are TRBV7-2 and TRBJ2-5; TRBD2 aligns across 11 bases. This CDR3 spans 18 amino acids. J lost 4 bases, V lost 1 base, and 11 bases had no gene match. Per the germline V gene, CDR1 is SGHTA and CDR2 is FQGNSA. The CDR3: CASSLVLAGGPRRETQYF. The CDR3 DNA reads TGTGCCAGCAGCTTAGTTTTAGCGGGAGGGCCGAGGCGAGAGACCCAGTACTTC.

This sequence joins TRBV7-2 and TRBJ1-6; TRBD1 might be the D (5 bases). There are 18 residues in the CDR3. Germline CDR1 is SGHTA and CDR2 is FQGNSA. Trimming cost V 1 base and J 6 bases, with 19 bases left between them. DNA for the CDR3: TGTGCCAGCAGCTTAGGGGCAGGGCTTGTACCCATTAATTCACCCCTCCACTTT. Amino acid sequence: CASSLGAGLVPINSPLHF.